The 13 T cell receptor beta chains presented below share a single source sample, sequenced in a study of Ad26.COV2.S vaccination and SARS-CoV-2 variants. As for treatment: some 20 received Ad26.COV2.S at low or high dose, single or two shots; several received placebo; per-sample allocation not given. It was on day 63 after the first vaccine or placebo injection that samples were taken. The repertoire was sequenced with immunoSEQ multiplex PCR; TCRdb's copy has only in-frame clones and lacks some. The sample yields about 400,000 clones, 89% seen once. The sample was peripheral blood, taken in a trial of Ad26.COV2.S vaccine versus placebo. All receptors come from a person between 18 and 65 years old who received the Ad26.COV2.S COVID-19 vaccine or a placebo.

The chain joins TRBV3-1 (or the pseudogene TRBV3-2) to TRBJ1-1; D unclear. Germline V gene lookup returns CDR1 LGHDT and CDR2 YNNKEL (reference sequence). This CDR3 has 14 residues. Trimming stripped 4 bases from V and 4 bases from J, with 13 bases between. The CDR3 coding sequence is TGTGCCAGCAGCCGTCCCGGTGGAGCCACTGAAGCTTTCTTT. Encoded protein: CASSRPGGATEAFF.

The chain combines TRBV29-1 with TRBJ2-3; D might be TRBD1 or TRBD2, each matching 5 bases. V was clipped by 7 bases and J by 0 bases, with 11 bases between them. Germline values: CDR1 SQVTM, CDR2 ANQGSEA. The CDR3 totals 13 residues. CDR3 loop: CSAGDGSTDTQYF. CDR3 bases: TGCAGCGCTGGGGACGGTAGCACAGATACGCAGTATTTT.

V gene TRBV30 combines with J gene TRBJ2-1, with a tentative D call TRBD2 (6 bases). V was shortened by 5 bases and J by 9 bases, with 14 bases between the two germline ends. Germline V gene sequence: CDR1 GTSNPN, CDR2 SVGIG (reference sequence). The CDR3 loop spans 12 amino acids. CDR3 bases: TGTGCCTGGGCACTCAGCGGGCTTGAGCAGTTCTTC. This gives the protein CAWALSGLEQFF.

The chain joins TRBV9 to TRBJ1-1; D is unclear. This CDR3 comprises 14 residues. Trimming shortened V by 0 bases and J by 0 bases, and 6 bases separated the two germline ends. CDR1 and CDR2 from the germline V gene are SGDLS and YYNGEE. The CDR3 sequence is CASSVDVMNTEAFF. CDR3 in DNA: TGTGCCAGCAGCGTAGATGTCATGAACACTGAAGCTTTCTTT. The whole variable domain, filled in from reference TRBV9 and TRBJ1-1, reads DSGVTQTPKHLITATGQRVTLRCSPRSGDLSVYWYQQSLDQGLQFLIQYYNGEERAKGNILERFSAQQFPDLHSELNLSSLELGDSALYFCASSVDVMNTEAFFGQGTRLTVV.

The rearrangement joins TRBV29-1 to TRBJ2-1, with D possibly TRBD2 on 6 matching bases. Trimming removed 7 bases at V and 2 bases at J, with 15 bases between. The CDR3 totals 14 residues. The germline V gene encodes CDR1 SQVTM and CDR2 ANQGSEA. The CDR3 sequence is CSGLGGIAYNEQFF. Here the CDR3 DNA reads TGCAGCGGCCTTGGGGGGATAGCCTACAATGAGCAGTTCTTC.

The V and J genes are TRBV6-1 and TRBJ2-2; no clear D. Trimming took 8 bases from V and 2 from J, leaving 12 bases between them. Looked up from germline, CDR1 is MNHNS and CDR2 is SASEGT. This CDR3 region has 14 residues. The CDR3 sequence: CASPPGPNTGELFF. The DNA for the CDR3 is TGTGCCAGCCCACCCGGGCCCAACACCGGGGAGCTGTTTTTT.

The V and J genes are TRBV20-1 and TRBJ2-7; 7 bases are shared with TRBD1. This CDR3 comprises 11 residues. V gave up 5 bases and J gave up 7 bases; unmatched junction bases: 5. Germline values: CDR1 DFQATT, CDR2 SNEGSKA (reference sequence). The CDR3 DNA reads as TGCAGTGCTTATCTCAGGGGGGAGCAGTACTTC. Its translation: CSAYLRGEQYF.

The rearrangement joins TRBV7-8 to TRBJ2-2, with D possibly being TRBD1 or TRBD2 (5 bases each). Germline CDR1 SGHVS, CDR2 FQNEAQ. V was trimmed by 10 bases and J by 0 bases, leaving 15 bases between them. The CDR3 is 15 residues long. CDR3 sequence: CATKGTWANTGELFF. The CDR3, as DNA: TGTGCCACAAAAGGGACGTGGGCGAACACCGGGGAGCTGTTTTTT.

The chain employs TRBV18 and TRBJ2-1; TRBD1 or TRBD2 may be the D gene (6 bases each). Germline loops: CDR1 KGHSH, CDR2 LQKENI. This CDR3 region has 19 residues. V dropped 3 bases and J dropped 0 bases, with 21 bases sitting between them. CDR3 residues: CASSPAFRGAAISYNEQFF. The CDR3 DNA reads TGTGCCAGCTCACCGGCCTTTAGGGGGGCGGCCATCTCCTACAATGAGCAGTTCTTC.

The V gene is TRBV6-6, the J gene TRBJ1-1, with TRBD1 identical over 7 bases. This CDR3 comprises 13 residues. Trimming at V came to 6 bases and at J to 4 bases, leaving 5 bases not matched to a gene. Germline V gene lookup returns CDR1 MNHNY and CDR2 SVGAGI (reference sequence). CDR3 sequence (DNA): TGTGCCAGCAGGCCGACAGGGATCACTGAAGCTTTCTTT. Amino acids: CASRPTGITEAFF.

V usage is TRBV30 and J usage is TRBJ1-1; possibly TRBD1 for D (6 bases). The germline V gene has CDR1 GTSNPN and CDR2 SVGIG (reference sequence). The length of the CDR3 is 12 residues. V dropped 2 bases and J dropped 7 bases, with 11 bases sitting between them. The CDR3 DNA follows: TGTGCCTGGAGTAAAGGGGGTGATGAAGCTTTCTTT. Translated: CAWSKGGDEAFF.

This clone has only one observation. This chain's CDR3 is CASSEVMGGPLGYTF. As DNA, the CDR3 is TGTGCCAGCAGTGAAGTCATGGGGGGGCCCCTAGGCTACACCTTC. The V call is TRBV6-1, the J call TRBJ1-2; TRBD1 is a possible D gene (6 bases). Trimming removed 1 base at V and 8 bases at J, with 17 bases between. The CDR3 has 15 residues. CDR1 MNHNS and CDR2 SASEGT come from the germline V gene.

This rearrangement joins TRBV28 to TRBJ1-6; D not certain. V was trimmed by 1 base and J by 6 bases, leaving 1 base between them. The germline V gene encodes CDR1 MDHEN and CDR2 SYDVKM. The CDR3 runs to 12 residues. CDR3 residues: CASSLSNSPLHF. CDR3 nucleotides: TGTGCCAGCAGTTTATCTAATTCACCCCTCCACTTT.